This paragraph reports one T cell receptor beta chain. Sequenced by immunoSEQ multiplex PCR; TCRdb stores in-frame clones only, minus some. The table records 70,000 or so clones, almost 90% of them present only once. This specimen comes from a study of OX40 agonist ivuxolimab in advanced cancers. Across the study: Dosing consisted of intravenous ivuxolimab at 0.01 to 10 mg/kg every 2 weeks. A male proportion of just over 80% was recorded, with mean age approximately 57 years and range roughly 20 to 90. Approximately 41% of patients had received prior checkpoint inhibitor therapy.

From germline, CDR1 is GTSNPN and CDR2 SVGIG (reference sequence). The CDR3 runs 15 residues. J was trimmed by 6 bases and V by 1 base; bases with no gene match: 7. V gene TRBV30 combines with J gene TRBJ1-1; 11 bases match TRBD1. The clonotype comes from an adult with an advanced solid tumor such as melanoma, head and neck, liver or kidney cancer. This material consisted of CD4+ or CD8+ T cells sorted from blood, taken in a trial of the OX40 agonist ivuxolimab. CDR3 amino acids: CAWSARDRGVSEAFF. The CDR3 DNA follows: TGTGCCTGGAGTGCCAGGGACAGGGGGGTTTCTGAAGCTTTCTTT. Based on the CDR3 plus reference TRBV30 and TRBJ1-1, the full variable domain is SQTIHQWPATLVQPVGSPLSLECTVEGTSNPNLYWYRQAAGRGLQLLFYSVGIGQISSEVPQNLSASRPQDRQFILSSKKLLLSDSGFYLCAWSARDRGVSEAFFGQGTRLTVV.